This is a list of T cell receptor beta chains from one sample in a study of technical replicates of blood from several donors. Some clones are missing from TCRdb's copy, which holds only in-frame ones; the method was immunoSEQ multiplex PCR. Counted here are around 79,000 clones, over 90% occurring once; the ten biggest clones make up about 0.39%. The sequenced sample was T cells isolated from PBMCs. The receptors derive from a human donor in good health. The CDR3 runs from the conserved cysteine through the conserved F or W. The D gene is left open where the match is weak. Clone size, where shown, is once, few, many, or a class for clones that have expanded.

D	size	V	J	CDR3	DNA
TRBD2	.	TRBV10-2	TRBJ2-7	CASTGLAGEQYF	TGCGCCAGCACCGGACTAGCGGGAGAGCAGTACTTC
TRBD2	.	TRBV6-6	TRBJ2-5	CASSYSIGEGETQYF	TGTGCCAGCAGTTACTCGATCGGGGAGGGGGAGACCCAGTACTTC
.	.	TRBV6-5	TRBJ1-4	CASSYGGELFF	TGTGCCAGCAGTTACGGAGGCGAACTGTTTTTT
.	.	TRBV7-6	TRBJ2-3	CASSVTSTDTQYF	TGTGCCAGCAGCGTTACTAGCACAGATACGCAGTATTTT
.	once	TRBV19	TRBJ1-2	CASGGFNYGYTF	TGTGCCAGTGGAGGATTTAACTATGGCTACACCTTC
.	once	TRBV28	TRBJ1-5	CASSLMGGAQPQHF	TGTGCCAGCAGTTTAATGGGGGGGGCTCAGCCCCAGCATTTT
TRBD1	few	TRBV30	TRBJ1-1	CAWRAGTASEAFF	TGTGCCTGGAGGGCCGGGACAGCGAGTGAAGCTTTCTTT
.	.	TRBV5-1	TRBJ2-7	CASSLSGSSYEQYF	TGCGCCAGCAGTCTATCAGGTAGCTCCTACGAGCAGTACTTC
.	.	TRBV19	TRBJ1-5	CASGEINQPQHF	TGTGCCAGCGGGGAAATCAATCAGCCCCAGCATTTT
TRBD1	.	TRBV19	TRBJ1-5	CASTYDREIRQPQHF	TGTGCCAGTACCTACGACAGGGAAATTCGTCAGCCCCAGCATTTT
TRBD2	.	TRBV27	TRBJ2-3	CASSSGTFLDTQYF	TGTGCCAGCAGCAGCGGGACTTTTTTAGATACGCAGTATTTT
TRBD1	.	TRBV11-1	TRBJ2-7	CASSPPTGDEQYF	TGTGCCAGCAGCCCCCCCACAGGGGACGAGCAGTACTTC
.	.	TRBV6-1	TRBJ2-3	CATTERRSSTDTQYF	TGTGCCACCACAGAACGGCGATCTAGCACAGATACGCAGTATTTT
.	once	TRBV6-6	TRBJ2-2	CASSYVLSGELFF	TGTGCCAGCAGTTACGTCCTCTCCGGGGAGCTGTTTTTT
TRBD1	.	TRBV6-5	TRBJ1-3	CASSYTGQPHRNTIYF	TGTGCCAGCAGTTACACGGGACAGCCCCATCGAAACACCATATATTTT
.	few	TRBV30	TRBJ1-1	CAWSAWTAEAFF	TGTGCCTGGAGTGCTTGGACAGCCGAAGCTTTCTTT
.	.	TRBV7-2	TRBJ1-1	CASSFPQFEAFF	TGTGCCAGCAGCTTCCCCCAGTTTGAAGCTTTCTTT
.	.	TRBV21-1	TRBJ2-7	CASSKAGVKFYEQYF	TGTGCCAGCAGCAAAGCGGGAGTTAAGTTCTACGAGCAGTACTTC
.	.	TRBV30	TRBJ2-5	CAWSVGGVGETQYF	TGTGCCTGGAGTGTAGGGGGAGTTGGGGAGACCCAGTACTTC
.	.	TRBV19	TRBJ1-2	CASRQFNYGYTF	TGTGCCAGTCGACAGTTCAACTATGGCTACACCTTC
.	.	TRBV6-1	TRBJ2-2	CASSVGQNTGELFF	TGTGCCAGCAGTGTGGGACAGAACACCGGGGAGCTGTTTTTT
.	.	TRBV6-1	TRBJ2-3	CASERTALSTDTQYF	TGTGCCAGCGAGAGGACAGCTTTGAGCACAGATACGCAGTATTTT
.	.	TRBV28	TRBJ2-2	CASSFGGNTGELFF	TGTGCCAGCAGTTTTGGGGGCAACACCGGGGAGCTGTTTTTT
.	.	TRBV19	TRBJ1-4	CASTGWTNEKLFF	TGTGCCAGTACGGGGTGGACTAATGAAAAACTGTTTTTT
TRBD1	.	TRBV7-9	TRBJ2-5	CASSLLAGGETQYF	TGTGCCAGCAGCTTATTGGCAGGGGGCGAGACCCAGTACTTC
.	.	TRBV27	TRBJ2-5	CASSQILAETQYF	TGTGCCAGCAGTCAAATTCTCGCGGAGACCCAGTACTTC
TRBD2	.	TRBV30	TRBJ2-1	CAWSEPKRPSGRRNEQFF	TGTGCCTGGAGCGAACCCAAGAGACCTAGCGGGAGAAGGAATGAGCAGTTCTTC
TRBD2	.	TRBV7-9	TRBJ2-3	CASSGEREKAPDTQYF	TGTGCCAGCAGCGGCGAGCGGGAGAAGGCCCCAGATACGCAGTATTTT
TRBD1	.	TRBV27	TRBJ1-2	CASSFDRGRFFYGYTF	TGTGCCAGCAGTTTCGACAGGGGGCGATTTTTCTATGGCTACACCTTC
.	.	TRBV11-3	TRBJ1-1	CASSFEGNTEAFF	TGTGCCAGCAGCTTTGAGGGCAACACTGAAGCTTTCTTT